This T cell receptor beta chain is from a study of OX40 agonist ivuxolimab in advanced cancers. Study at large: In this cohort, patients received ivuxolimab, an agonistic anti-OX40 (CD134) antibody.

V lost 2 bases to trimming and J lost 2 bases, with 11 bases between them. The CDR3 is 15 amino acids. Germline V gene sequence: CDR1 SNHLY, CDR2 FYNNEI. Overall study findings and caveats: In the expanded peripheral T cells, antigen specificity was never determined.

Here immunoSEQ multiplex PCR was the method, and the copy in TCRdb shows in-frame clones only, minus some. The table records approximately 84,000 clones, roughly 80% of them present only once. Regarding this clone: What it binds is not known.

The sequences come from CD4+ or CD8+ T cells sorted from blood, collected in a trial of the OX40 agonist ivuxolimab. This clonotype originated in an adult with an advanced solid tumor such as melanoma, head and neck, liver or kidney cancer. V gene TRBV2 combines with J gene TRBJ2-3, with a weak D call TRBD1 (6 bases). DNA of the CDR3: TGTGCCAGCAGTGAAAGGCAGGGGAACACAGATACGCAGTATTTT. Amino acid sequence: CASSERQGNTDTQYF.